What follows are 3 T cell receptor beta chains derived from one specimen sequenced in a study of cytomegalovirus exposure and HLA in healthy donors. 13 Jbeta primers and 60 Vbeta primers were used for the PCR. Profiled with immunoSEQ multiplex PCR; TCRdb holds only in-frame clones, not every one. Of 95,000 to 100,000 clones listed, about 78% are singletons. The sequenced sample consisted of PBMCs. The receptors here all came from a man aged 35 to 55 in good health and CMV-seronegative.

This clone was found once. J is TRBJ2-3 and V is TRBV6-5, with 8 bases fitting TRBD1. V lost 6 bases and J lost 2; bases outside the gene matches: 7. This CDR3 spans 15 amino acids. Germline values: CDR1 MNHEY, CDR2 SVGAGI. CDR3 nucleotide sequence: TGTGCCAGCAGCCGGGGACAGGCGGACACAGATACGCAGTATTTT. Amino acids: CASSRGQADTDTQYF.

The chain couples TRBV29-1 to TRBJ1-1, with D possibly matching TRBD1 (6 bases). CDR1 SQVTM and CDR2 ANQGSEA come from the germline V gene. Between the trimmed V and J ends, which lost 7 bases and 4 bases, there was a span of 16 bases. The CDR3 runs to 13 residues. The CDR3 region is CSARNGGRTEAFF. As DNA, the CDR3 is TGCAGCGCGCGCAACGGGGGGCGCACTGAAGCTTTCTTT.

The V and J genes are TRBV5-4 and TRBJ2-1, with a possible D match to TRBD1 (6 bases). Trimming took off 6 bases at V and 5 bases at J, with 21 bases between the two ends. This CDR3 contains 16 residues. CDR1 and CDR2 from the germline V gene are SGHNT and YYREEE (reference sequence). The CDR3 DNA sequence: TGTGCCAGCATCTACCTCGGGCAGGGGCGGAACAATGAGCAGTTCTTC. Amino acid sequence: CASIYLGQGRNNEQFF.